The subject of this entry is one T cell receptor beta chain. This sample is drawn from a study of blood T cell repertoires in COVID-19. The CDR3 spans 16 residues. Germline V lookup: CDR1 MNHEY, CDR2 SVGEGT. Losses at the gene ends were 2 bases for V and 6 bases for J; bases not matched to a gene: 8. The table came from immunoSEQ multiplex PCR; TCRdb's copy has only in-frame clones and leaves some out. The table includes approximately 170,000 clones, 85% to 95% detected once. This sequence originates from a woman aged 55-69 years with COVID-19, enrolled during active disease. The J gene is TRBJ2-1, the V gene TRBV6-2 or TRBV6-3; 9 bases fit TRBD1. Sequencing input: peripheral blood. The CDR3 sequence is CASSYAGTGRGNEQFF. CDR3 DNA: TGTGCCAGCAGTTACGCAGGGACAGGGCGAGGCAATGAGCAGTTCTTC.